The rows below give T cell receptor beta chains drawn from one sample of a study of T cell responses to AZD1222 COVID-19 vaccine. Generated by immunoSEQ multiplex PCR, the TCRdb table keeps only in-frame clones and is missing some. The sample yields around 92,000 clones, over 75% seen once. The sample consisted of peripheral blood, taken on day 0 of AZD1222 vaccination. These receptors came from an adult in good health. Both conserved end residues are part of each CDR3. Fields, in order: V gene, CDR3 protein.

v_call: TRBV7-9
cdr3_aa: CASSSTSGGPRMGGELFF

v_call: TRBV30
cdr3_aa: CAWSRAGLYNEQFF

v_call: TRBV18
cdr3_aa: CASSPGQGAYGYTF

v_call: TRBV5-8
cdr3_aa: CASRPRGGNEKLFF

v_call: TRBV5-1
cdr3_aa: CASSFVLAGAADYEQYF

v_call: TRBV7-8
cdr3_aa: CASSLGLGTEAFF

v_call: TRBV5-1
cdr3_aa: CASSPGTSGGTTDTQYF

v_call: TRBV9
cdr3_aa: CASSVGTGEDTQYF

v_call: TRBV7-6
cdr3_aa: CASSAALGRSYNEQFF

v_call: TRBV2
cdr3_aa: CASSTTGAGNEKLFF

v_call: TRBV11-2
cdr3_aa: CASSRWTGLSGNTIYF

v_call: TRBV5-8
cdr3_aa: CASSLGTSGSDEQFF

v_call: TRBV3-1/TRBV3-2
cdr3_aa: CASSQELQVTYGYTF

v_call: TRBV28
cdr3_aa: CASSSTTGTGVSFSYNEQFF

v_call: TRBV6-2/TRBV6-3
cdr3_aa: CASSYPWADRVRTGELFF

v_call: TRBV5-4
cdr3_aa: CASSWTGVSPYGYTF

v_call: TRBV19
cdr3_aa: CASTSGTSFLSYNEQFF

v_call: TRBV27
cdr3_aa: CASSPRDFNTGELFF

v_call: TRBV2
cdr3_aa: CASIGEGSPLHF

v_call: TRBV5-4
cdr3_aa: CASSSKVTANTGELFF

v_call: TRBV6-1
cdr3_aa: CASSELGQMAFF

v_call: TRBV7-9
cdr3_aa: CASLMGQGSNGYTF

v_call: TRBV7-2
cdr3_aa: CASSLPQNYGYTF

v_call: TRBV7-9
cdr3_aa: CASSLDNQPQHF

v_call: TRBV19
cdr3_aa: CASSSAGTVNEKLFF

v_call: TRBV4-2
cdr3_aa: CASSPSGSPYEQYF

v_call: TRBV27
cdr3_aa: CASSLGTGAQGEQYF

v_call: TRBV5-1
cdr3_aa: CASSSAGGVYEQYF

v_call: TRBV20-1
cdr3_aa: CSASPIAGNEQFF

v_call: TRBV4-1
cdr3_aa: CASSQLPRSSGNTIYF

v_call: TRBV7-2
cdr3_aa: CASSLAGRMGPNQPQHF

v_call: TRBV3-1/TRBV3-2
cdr3_aa: CASSRAETGLNYGYTF

v_call: TRBV14
cdr3_aa: CASSRNKGPNVRNTEAFF

v_call: TRBV6-2/TRBV6-3
cdr3_aa: CASSSHQFSGTAKNIQYF

v_call: TRBV7-3
cdr3_aa: CASSLSRSGAGEQFF

v_call: TRBV4-2
cdr3_aa: CASSQDQIIRTQNYGYTF

v_call: TRBV30
cdr3_aa: CAWSVRSTEAFF

v_call: TRBV6-2/TRBV6-3
cdr3_aa: CASSYPNSKTQYF

v_call: TRBV30
cdr3_aa: CACLKADAYNSPLHF

v_call: TRBV5-4
cdr3_aa: CASSLGPSDSNQPQHF

v_call: TRBV5-6
cdr3_aa: CASSLTAGRGNSPLHF

v_call: TRBV12-3/TRBV12-4
cdr3_aa: CASSNTVNTEAFF

v_call: TRBV19
cdr3_aa: CASTTTGTDTQYF

v_call: TRBV5-4
cdr3_aa: CASSAGLAGVDADTQYF

v_call: TRBV30
cdr3_aa: CAWSVGRGTEAFF

v_call: TRBV5-1
cdr3_aa: CASSQFSGTVGNTIYF

v_call: TRBV7-2
cdr3_aa: CASSLGQGGGNTIYF

v_call: TRBV5-8
cdr3_aa: CASSLGTGGNEQYF

v_call: TRBV3-1/TRBV3-2
cdr3_aa: CASSQGSWGRETQYF

v_call: TRBV6-6
cdr3_aa: CASSYSRTGSSYEQYF

v_call: TRBV7-9
cdr3_aa: CASTPPGVSNTEAFF